This record concerns one T cell receptor beta chain sequence. The antigen it recognizes is unknown. No quality values exist for individual bases; no much larger clone is one base distant. Based on the germline V gene, the CDR1 and CDR2 sequences are SQVTM and ANQGSEA. The junction carries 17 bases between V and J, which are trimmed by 0 bases and 4 bases respectively. The CDR3 measures 16 amino acids from cysteine to phenylalanine. Only the CDR3 region is kept as DNA, spanning 48 bases read in frame from base 1. These data belong to a study of OX40 agonist ivuxolimab in advanced cancers. In the study overall: Ivuxolimab was a fully human IgG2 agonistic monoclonal antibody targeting the costimulatory receptor OX40 (CD134). The purpose of peripheral TCRbeta sequencing was to test whether ivuxolimab changed TCR sequence diversity and led to clonal T-cell expansion. The paper reports the monotherapy dose-escalation portion (N ≈ 52 patients) of the phase I ivuxolimab trial. Among the approximately 50 dose-escalation patients, around 20 had hepatocellular carcinoma, roughly 15 melanoma, 9 renal cell carcinoma and 9 head and neck cancer. Partial responses occurred in three dose-escalation patients: two with cutaneous melanoma and one with hepatocellular carcinoma. Intravenous ivuxolimab was administered to patients every 2 weeks at six dose levels: 0.01, 0.1, 0.3, 1.5, 3 and 10 mg/kg. Prior anti-PD-1, anti-PD-L1 or anti-CTLA-4 therapy was permitted, and 30% to 45% of dose-escalation patients had received checkpoint inhibitors. In the dose-escalation cohort, around four fifths of patients were male, and the mean age was roughly 60 years with a range of about 20 to 80.

Results the study describes overall, beyond this receptor: At doses of 0.1 to 3.0 mg/kg, clonal expansion of both CD4+ and CD8+ blood T cells was observed from baseline to week 6. In the 0.1-3.0 mg/kg groups, partial responders were among the patients with the lowest normalized peripheral clonal expansion, particularly in CD8+ T cells. After ivuxolimab, more expanded clones were found on average in CD8+ T cells than in CD4+ T cells. Low levels of normalized T-cell clonal expansion were also seen in some nonresponding patients. Which antigens the clonally expanded peripheral T cells were specific for was not determined.

The trial excluded patients who had a history of autoimmune disease or were on systemic immunosuppression. Peripheral blood for TCR sequencing was collected from all dose cohorts at baseline, on cycle 4 day 1, and on cycle 7 day 1. The samples were taken from a phase I, first-in-human, multicenter, open-label dose-escalation trial of ivuxolimab. Adults with locally advanced or metastatic melanoma, renal cell carcinoma, hepatocellular carcinoma or head and neck squamous cell carcinoma were enrolled in the trial. Before TCR sequencing, CD4+ T cells and CD8+ T cells were sorted from peripheral blood as separate populations. Genomic DNA was extracted from sorted cells for sequencing of the TCRbeta CDR3 region. TCRbeta CDR3 regions were sequenced using the immunoSEQ Assay. TCRdb holds this immuneACCESS table with in-frame rearrangements only. Some clones are missing; in checked studies, unresolved V genes explain under half, and the rest has no known cause. This sample holds 30,000 to 35,000 clones; less than 80% were observed only once. Approximately 11% of the sample is held by the ten biggest clonotypes.

The sequence is built from TRBV29-1 and TRBJ2-3, and possibly TRBD2, on 6 matching bases. This specimen consisted of CD4+ or CD8+ T cells sorted from blood, obtained in a trial of the OX40 agonist ivuxolimab. This receptor was obtained from an adult with an advanced solid tumor such as melanoma, head and neck, liver or kidney cancer. The CDR3 is CSVEDLVTWGADTQYF. The DNA sequence is TGCAGCGTTGAAGATTTGGTTACCTGGGGGGCAGATACGCAGTATTTT.